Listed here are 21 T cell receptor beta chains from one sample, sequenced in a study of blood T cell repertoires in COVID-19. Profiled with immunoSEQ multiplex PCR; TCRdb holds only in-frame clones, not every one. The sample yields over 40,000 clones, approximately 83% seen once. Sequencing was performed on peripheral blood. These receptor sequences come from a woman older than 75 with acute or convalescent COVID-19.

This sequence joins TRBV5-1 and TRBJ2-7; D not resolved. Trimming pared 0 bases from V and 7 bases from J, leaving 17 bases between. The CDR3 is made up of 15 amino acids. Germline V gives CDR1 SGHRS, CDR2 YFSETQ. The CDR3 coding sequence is TGCGCCAGCAGCTTGGCCCCGACCACGGCGCGGGAGCAGTACTTC. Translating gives CASSLAPTTAREQYF.

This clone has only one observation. CDR3 region: CASSRDRANYGYTF. CDR3 bases: TGTGCCAGCAGCCGAGACAGGGCAAACTATGGCTACACCTTC. The chain employs TRBV3-1 (or the pseudogene TRBV3-2) and TRBJ1-2; 7 bases agree with TRBD1. Germline V gives CDR1 LGHDT, CDR2 YNNKEL (reference sequence). J was trimmed by 2 bases and V by 4 bases; bases with no gene match: 4. The CDR3 covers 14 residues.

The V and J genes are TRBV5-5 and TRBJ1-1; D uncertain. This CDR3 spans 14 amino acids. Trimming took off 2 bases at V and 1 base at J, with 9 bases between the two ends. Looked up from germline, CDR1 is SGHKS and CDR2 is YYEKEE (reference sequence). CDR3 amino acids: CASSFIDRNTEAFF. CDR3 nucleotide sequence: TGTGCCAGCAGCTTCATAGATAGGAACACTGAAGCTTTCTTT.

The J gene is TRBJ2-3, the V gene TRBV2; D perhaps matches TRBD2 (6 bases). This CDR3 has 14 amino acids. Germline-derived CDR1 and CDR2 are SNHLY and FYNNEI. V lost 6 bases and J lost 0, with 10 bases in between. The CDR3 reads CASSTGTSTDTQYF. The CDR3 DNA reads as TGTGCCAGCAGCACCGGGACTAGCACAGATACGCAGTATTTT.

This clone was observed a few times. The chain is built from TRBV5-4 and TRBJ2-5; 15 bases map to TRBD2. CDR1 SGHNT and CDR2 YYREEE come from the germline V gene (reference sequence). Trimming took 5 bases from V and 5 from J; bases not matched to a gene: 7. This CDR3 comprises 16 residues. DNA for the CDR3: TGTGCCAGCAGTAGGACTAGCGGGGGGGCCAGGGAGACCCAGTACTTC. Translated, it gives CASSRTSGGARETQYF.

DNA for the CDR3: TGTGCCAGCAGCTTGACTAGCGGGGGGATGGCTGAGCAGTTCTTC. Translating it yields CASSLTSGGMAEQFF. This rearrangement joins TRBV9 to TRBJ2-1; 13 bases are a match to TRBD2. CDR3 length: 15 residues. CDR1 and CDR2 (germline): SGDLS, YYNGEE. J gave up 9 bases and V 4 bases, and 7 bases lay outside the gene matches. The full variable domain, rest sourced from reference TRBV9 and TRBJ2-1, is DSGVTQTPKHLITATGQRVTLRCSPRSGDLSVYWYQQSLDQGLQFLIQYYNGEERAKGNILERFSAQQFPDLHSELNLSSLELGDSALYFCASSLTSGGMAEQFFGPGTRLTVL.

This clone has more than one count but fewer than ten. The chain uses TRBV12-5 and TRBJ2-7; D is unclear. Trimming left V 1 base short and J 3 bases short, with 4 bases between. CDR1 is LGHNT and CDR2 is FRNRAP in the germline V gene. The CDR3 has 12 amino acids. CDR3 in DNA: TGTGCTAGTGGTTTGGACTTCTACGAGCAGTACTTC. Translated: CASGLDFYEQYF.

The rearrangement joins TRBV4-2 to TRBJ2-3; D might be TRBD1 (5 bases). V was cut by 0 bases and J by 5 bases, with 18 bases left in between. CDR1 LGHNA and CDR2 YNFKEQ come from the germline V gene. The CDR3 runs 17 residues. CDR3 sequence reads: CASSQEWGQTKGDTQYF. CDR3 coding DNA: TGTGCCAGCAGCCAAGAGTGGGGCCAAACCAAGGGAGATACGCAGTATTTT.

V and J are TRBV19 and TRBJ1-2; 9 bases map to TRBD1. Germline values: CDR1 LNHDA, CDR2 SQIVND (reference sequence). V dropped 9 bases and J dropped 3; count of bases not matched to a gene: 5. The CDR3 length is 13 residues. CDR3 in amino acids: CASSRDRDYGYTF. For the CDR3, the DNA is TGTGCCAGCAGCCGGGACAGGGACTATGGCTACACCTTC.

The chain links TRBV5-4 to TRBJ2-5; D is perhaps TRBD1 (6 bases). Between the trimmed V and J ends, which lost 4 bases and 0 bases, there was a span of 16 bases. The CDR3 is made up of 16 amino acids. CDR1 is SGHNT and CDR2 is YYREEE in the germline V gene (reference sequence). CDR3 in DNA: TGTGCCAGCAGCCGGAGGACAGCTTCGTACCAAGAGACCCAGTACTTC. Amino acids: CASSRRTASYQETQYF.

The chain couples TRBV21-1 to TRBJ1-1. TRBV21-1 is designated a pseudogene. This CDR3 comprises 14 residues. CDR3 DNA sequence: TGTGCCAGCAGCCCAATATGGGGGGAGACTGAAGCTTTCTTT. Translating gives CASSPIWGETEAFF.

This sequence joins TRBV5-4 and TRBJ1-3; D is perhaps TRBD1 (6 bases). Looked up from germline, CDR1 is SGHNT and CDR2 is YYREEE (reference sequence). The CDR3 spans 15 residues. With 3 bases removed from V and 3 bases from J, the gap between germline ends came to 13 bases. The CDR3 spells CASSSEGGSGNTIYF. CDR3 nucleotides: TGTGCCAGCAGCTCAGAGGGGGGGAGTGGAAACACCATATATTTT.

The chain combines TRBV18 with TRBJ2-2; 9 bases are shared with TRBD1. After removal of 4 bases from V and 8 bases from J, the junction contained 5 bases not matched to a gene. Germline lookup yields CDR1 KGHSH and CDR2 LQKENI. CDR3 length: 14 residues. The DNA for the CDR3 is TGTGCCAGCTCACGCCGGACAGGGGAAGGGGAGCTGTTTTTT. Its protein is CASSRRTGEGELFF.

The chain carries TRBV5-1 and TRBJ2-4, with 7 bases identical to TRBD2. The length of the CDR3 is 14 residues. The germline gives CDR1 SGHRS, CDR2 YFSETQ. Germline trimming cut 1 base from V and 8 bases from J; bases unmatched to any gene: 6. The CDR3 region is CASSLLTSSDIQYF. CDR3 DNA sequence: TGCGCCAGCAGCTTGTTGACTAGCTCCGACATTCAGTACTTC.

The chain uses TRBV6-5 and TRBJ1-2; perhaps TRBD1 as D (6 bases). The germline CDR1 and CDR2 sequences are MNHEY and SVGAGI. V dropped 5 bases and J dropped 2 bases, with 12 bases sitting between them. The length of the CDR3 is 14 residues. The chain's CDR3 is CASSRIQGNYGYTF. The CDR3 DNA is TGTGCCAGCAGTCGCATACAGGGAAACTATGGCTACACCTTC.

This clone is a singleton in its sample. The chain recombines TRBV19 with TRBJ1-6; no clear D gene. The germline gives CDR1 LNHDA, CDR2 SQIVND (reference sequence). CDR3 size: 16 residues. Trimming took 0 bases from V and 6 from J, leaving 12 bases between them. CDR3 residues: CASSIEATVLNSPLHF. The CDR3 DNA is TGTGCCAGTAGTATAGAAGCGACCGTTCTTAATTCACCCCTCCACTTT.

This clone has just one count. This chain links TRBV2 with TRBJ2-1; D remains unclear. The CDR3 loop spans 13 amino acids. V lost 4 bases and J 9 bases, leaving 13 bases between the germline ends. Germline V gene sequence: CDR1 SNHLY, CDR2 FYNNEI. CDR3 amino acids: CASSGSLSSEQFF. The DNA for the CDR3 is TGTGCCAGCAGTGGGAGTCTCAGCAGTGAGCAGTTCTTC.

For the CDR3, the DNA is TGTGCCAGCAGCGTAGGAGTCGGGGGGTTCAACGGGGAGCTGTTTTTT. Its translation is CASSVGVGGFNGELFF. This chain uses TRBV9 with TRBJ2-2; TRBD2 matches at 7 bases. With 0 bases clipped from V and 7 bases from J, the junction kept 9 bases outside the gene matches. The length of the CDR3 is 16 residues. Germline CDR1 SGDLS, CDR2 YYNGEE.

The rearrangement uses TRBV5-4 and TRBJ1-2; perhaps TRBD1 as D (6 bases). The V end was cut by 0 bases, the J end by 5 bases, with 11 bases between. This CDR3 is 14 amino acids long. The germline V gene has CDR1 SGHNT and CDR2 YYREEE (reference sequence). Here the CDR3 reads CASSLGEGGYGYTF. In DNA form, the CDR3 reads TGTGCCAGCAGCTTGGGCGAGGGGGGGTATGGCTACACCTTC.

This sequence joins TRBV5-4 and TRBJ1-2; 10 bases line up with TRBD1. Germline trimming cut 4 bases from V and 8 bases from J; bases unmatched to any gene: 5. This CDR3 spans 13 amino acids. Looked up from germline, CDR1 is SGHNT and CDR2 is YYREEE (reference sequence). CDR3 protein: CASSRTGGGGYTF. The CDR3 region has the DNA TGTGCCAGCAGCAGGACAGGGGGAGGCGGCTACACCTTC.

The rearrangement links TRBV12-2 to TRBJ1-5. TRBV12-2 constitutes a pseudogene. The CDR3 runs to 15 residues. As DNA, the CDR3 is TGTGCAAGTCGCTTAATGCCTCTCCGGAATCAGCCCCAGCATTTT. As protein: CASRLMPLRNQPQHF.